Below are 32 T cell receptor beta chains sequenced from a single sample in a study of blood T cell repertoires in COVID-19. Profiled with immunoSEQ multiplex PCR; TCRdb holds only in-frame clones, not every one. The data show tens of thousands of clones, with about 83% seen just once and 5% to 6% held by the top ten. The sequencing input was peripheral blood. The source is a man between 60 and 75 years old with acute or convalescent COVID-19.

This sequence joins TRBV12-3 or TRBV12-4 and TRBJ1-1, with a tentative D call TRBD1 (5 bases). The CDR3 length is 13 residues. The ends were cut back, 8 bases at V and 8 bases at J, with 18 bases in the middle. The CDR3 reads CASWNGGGDEAFF. CDR3 sequence (DNA): TGTGCCAGCTGGAATGGAGGAGGGGACGAAGCTTTCTTT.

This sequence joins TRBV18 and TRBJ1-6, with D possibly being TRBD1 (5 bases). The CDR3 runs to 14 residues. Germline CDR1 and CDR2: KGHSH and LQKENI. V was pared by 6 bases and J by 9 bases, with 15 bases between. CDR3 coding DNA: TGTGCCAGCTCGTCGGGGCGGCGGGGTTCACCCCTCCACTTT. Its translation: CASSSGRRGSPLHF.

The rearrangement links TRBV25-1 to TRBJ2-2; D gene ambiguous. The CDR3 is 14 residues long. Trimming cost V 5 bases and J 0 bases, with 7 bases left between them. CDR1 is MGHDK, CDR2 SYGVNS, per germline. The DNA for the CDR3 is TGTGCCAGCAGTCCCAGGACGAACACCGGGGAGCTGTTTTTT. It yields the protein CASSPRTNTGELFF.

The V gene is TRBV30, the J gene TRBJ1-3; tentative D call: TRBD1 (6 bases). Germline V gives CDR1 GTSNPN, CDR2 SVGIG (reference sequence). The V end lost 7 bases, the J end lost 3 bases, and 16 bases lay between the germline ends. The CDR3 contains 14 residues. CDR3 nucleotides: TGTGCCTTCGCGGCAGGGGCTAATGGAAACACCATATATTTT. Protein: CAFAAGANGNTIYF.

J is TRBJ1-2 and V is TRBV7-2, with no clear D. The V end lost 1 base, the J end lost 7 bases, and 13 bases lay between the germline ends. This CDR3 has 14 amino acids. Germline V gene lookup returns CDR1 SGHTA and CDR2 FQGNSA. CDR3 residues: CASSLEGLGLGYTF. Here the CDR3 DNA reads TGTGCCAGCAGCTTAGAGGGTCTCGGACTTGGCTACACCTTC.

The rearrangement uses TRBV7-8 and TRBJ1-2, with D hard to call. CDR3 length: 16 amino acids. Looked up from germline, CDR1 is SGHVS and CDR2 is FQNEAQ. The V and J ends lost 3 bases and 2 bases respectively, with 16 bases between them. The CDR3 sequence: CASSFNSGGGNYGYTF. The DNA for the CDR3 is TGTGCCAGCAGCTTTAATTCAGGAGGTGGCAACTATGGCTACACCTTC.

The rearrangement joins TRBV9 to TRBJ2-3, with D hard to call. V was shortened by 0 bases and J by 1 base, with 9 bases between the two germline ends. Germline CDR1 is SGDLS and CDR2 is YYNGEE. The CDR3 runs 15 residues. As DNA, the CDR3 is TGTGCCAGCAGCGTAGGGCACCCCGGCACAGATACGCAGTATTTT. It translates to CASSVGHPGTDTQYF.

The chain has TRBV3-1 (or the pseudogene TRBV3-2) and TRBJ2-3, with D maybe TRBD2 (7 bases). The CDR3 length is 15 residues. V lost 9 bases to trimming and J lost 3 bases, with 19 bases between them. Germline CDR1 and CDR2: LGHDT and YNNKEL (reference sequence). CDR3 coding DNA: TGTGCCAGTATGGGGGGGCCCCTACGGACAGATACGCAGTATTTT. Its protein product is CASMGGPLRTDTQYF.

This chain uses TRBV27 with TRBJ2-3, with 13 bases that match TRBD2. J gave up 5 bases and V 2 bases, and 1 base lay outside the gene matches. The CDR3 runs 15 residues. The germline V gene encodes CDR1 MNHEY and CDR2 SMNVEV (reference sequence). The CDR3 region is CASSLGTSGEDTQYF. For the CDR3, the DNA is TGTGCCAGCAGTTTAGGGACTAGCGGGGAAGATACGCAGTATTTT.

The chain links TRBV2 to TRBJ2-1, with 7 bases fitting TRBD1. The CDR3 covers 15 residues. V shed 8 bases, J shed 8 bases, and the junction held 15 bases outside the gene matches. Germline V gene lookup returns CDR1 SNHLY and CDR2 FYNNEI. In DNA, the CDR3 is TGTGCCAGCCGAACAGGGACAGAGCCCTGGGATGAGCAGTTCTTC. Protein: CASRTGTEPWDEQFF. Together with reference TRBV2 and TRBJ2-1, the CDR3 gives the full variable domain: EPEVTQTPSHQVTQMGQEVILRCVPISNHLYFYWYRQILGQKVEFLVSFYNNEISEKSEIFDDQFSVERPDGSNFTLKIRSTKLEDSAMYFCASRTGTEPWDEQFFGPGTRLTVL.

The chain carries TRBV5-6 and TRBJ2-5, with D uncertain. The germline gives CDR1 SGHDT, CDR2 YYEEEE. The CDR3 has 13 amino acids. V shed 4 bases and J shed 1 base, with 8 bases lying between them. In DNA, the CDR3 is TGTGCCAGCAGCCCACAAAGCCAAGAGACCCAGTACTTC. Protein sequence: CASSPQSQETQYF.

The chain has TRBV3-1 (or the pseudogene TRBV3-2) and TRBJ2-7; D is perhaps TRBD2 (5 bases). The V and J ends lost 2 bases and 5 bases respectively, with 13 bases between them. CDR3 length: 14 residues. Germline V gene data show CDR1 as LGHDT and CDR2 as YNNKEL (reference sequence). The CDR3 DNA reads as TGTGCCAGCAGCCAATTGGCGGGTGTCGACGAGCAGTACTTC. This translates into CASSQLAGVDEQYF.

This chain joins TRBV5-1 and TRBJ2-7; D is unresolved. Germline values: CDR1 SGHRS, CDR2 YFSETQ. CDR3 length: 16 residues. Between the trimmed V and J ends, which lost 0 bases and 0 bases, there was a span of 13 bases. CDR3 sequence (DNA): TGCGCCAGCAGCTTGGGAGACACGACGAGCTCCTACGAGCAGTACTTC. Its protein product is CASSLGDTTSSYEQYF.

The J gene is TRBJ1-4, the V gene TRBV6-5; D unclear. This CDR3 region has 15 residues. V was pared by 0 bases and J by 8 bases, with 13 bases between. Germline lookup yields CDR1 MNHEY and CDR2 SVGAGI. The CDR3 protein is CASSYSSGTGEKLFF. The CDR3, as DNA: TGTGCCAGCAGTTACTCCTCGGGAACCGGGGAAAAACTGTTTTTT.

V and J are TRBV4-2 and TRBJ1-2, with D maybe TRBD1 (5 bases). CDR1 and CDR2 from the germline V gene are LGHNA and YNFKEQ. The CDR3 covers 15 residues. V lost 0 bases and J 2 bases, leaving 10 bases between the germline ends. The CDR3 bases are TGTGCCAGCAGCCAAGATCGGGGGGGGAACTATGGCTACACCTTC. It encodes CASSQDRGGNYGYTF.

The chain joins TRBV19 to TRBJ1-2; 7 nucleotides agree with TRBD1. The CDR3 totals 17 residues. Losses at the gene ends were 4 bases for V and 2 bases for J; bases not matched to a gene: 13. Germline V gene sequence: CDR1 LNHDA, CDR2 SQIVND (reference sequence). The CDR3 is CASSTFDRAHENYGYTF. The DNA of the CDR3 is TGTGCCAGTAGTACCTTCGACAGGGCTCATGAGAACTATGGCTACACCTTC.

This clone was picked up one time. The chain links TRBV13 to TRBJ1-2; 7 bases are shared with TRBD1. The CDR3 is 12 residues long. Trimming cost V 5 bases and J 7 bases; bases outside gene matches: 4. Per the germline V gene, CDR1 is PRHDT and CDR2 is FYEKMQ (reference sequence). The CDR3 sequence is CASSPSGGGYTF. The CDR3 bases are TGTGCCAGCAGCCCCTCAGGGGGTGGCTACACCTTC.

V gene TRBV10-3 combines with J gene TRBJ1-2, with no clear D. Germline-derived CDR1 and CDR2 are ENHRY and SYGVKD. V was clipped by 0 bases and J by 8 bases, with 16 bases between them. The CDR3 loop spans 15 amino acids. As DNA, the CDR3 is TGTGCCATCAGTGAGTCGGAGGCCGCGCTGAGGGGCTACACCTTC. This gives the protein CAISESEAALRGYTF.

The chain has TRBV19 and TRBJ1-2; 10 positions match TRBD1. The trim removed 3 bases at V and 7 bases at J, leaving 11 bases unmatched. The germline CDR1 and CDR2 sequences are LNHDA and SQIVND (reference sequence). The CDR3 is 16 amino acids. The CDR3 sequence is CASSIDPRGQGTGYTF. The CDR3 DNA sequence: TGTGCCAGTAGTATTGACCCCCGGGGACAGGGGACTGGCTACACCTTC.

The chain links TRBV14 to TRBJ2-3; D might be TRBD2 (6 bases). The CDR3 has 16 amino acids. Germline CDR1 and CDR2: SGHDN and FVKESK. Trimming cost V 4 bases and J 0 bases, with 14 bases left between them. The CDR3 bases are TGTGCCAGCAGCCTTGAGGTTGGACTAAGCACAGATACGCAGTATTTT. It specifies CASSLEVGLSTDTQYF.

The DNA for the CDR3 is TGTGCCAGTAGTATTCGGGGGATGGGTGGCACTGAAGCTTTCTTT. This encodes CASSIRGMGGTEAFF. The rearrangement uses TRBV19 and TRBJ1-1, with a weak D call TRBD1 (5 bases). The V and J ends lost 3 bases and 4 bases respectively, with 15 bases between them. Germline loops: CDR1 LNHDA, CDR2 SQIVND (reference sequence). The CDR3 has 15 residues.

The chain employs TRBV12-3 or TRBV12-4 and TRBJ2-1; 8 bases line up with TRBD1. V was pared by 3 bases and J by 9 bases, with 4 bases of the junction left unmatched. CDR3 length equals 13 residues. The CDR3 bases are TGTGCCAGCAGTTTTCAGGGGGCGAGTGAGCAGTTCTTC. It translates to CASSFQGASEQFF.

This chain joins TRBV5-5 and TRBJ1-1; 7 bases are shared with TRBD1. After removal of 0 bases from V and 5 bases from J, the junction contained 1 base not matched to a gene. Looked up from germline, CDR1 is SGHKS and CDR2 is YYEKEE (reference sequence). CDR3 size: 13 residues. CDR3 coding DNA: TGTGCCAGCAGCTTGGAGGGGGCGACTGAAGCTTTCTTT. This encodes CASSLEGATEAFF. The whole variable domain, filled in from reference TRBV5-5 and TRBJ1-1, reads DAGVTQSPTHLIKTRGQQVTLRCSPISGHKSVSWYQQVLGQGPQFIFQYYEKEERGRGNFPDRFSARQFPNYSSELNVNALLLGDSALYLCASSLEGATEAFFGQGTRLTVV.

The CDR3 reads CASSRQSNYGYTF. The CDR3 bases are TGTGCCAGCAGCAGACAATCGAACTATGGCTACACCTTC. The chain uses TRBV7-8 and TRBJ1-2, with D uncertain. Trimming stripped 5 bases from V and 2 bases from J, with 9 bases between. The CDR3 has 13 residues. CDR1 and CDR2 from the germline V gene are SGHVS and FQNEAQ. The full variable domain, its missing parts supplied by reference TRBV7-8 and TRBJ1-2, is GAGVSQSPRYKVAKRGQDVALRCDPISGHVSLFWYQQALGQGPEFLTYFQNEAQLDKSGLPSDRFFAERPEGSVSTLKIQRTQQEDSAVYLCASSRQSNYGYTFGSGTRLTVV.

This chain links TRBV6-5 with TRBJ2-7; 7 nucleotides line up with TRBD1. CDR1 and CDR2 (germline): MNHEY, SVGAGI. V dropped 4 bases and J dropped 3; count of bases not matched to a gene: 6. This CDR3 has 14 residues. The CDR3: CASSSRDSYYEQYF. The CDR3 bases are TGTGCCAGCAGTTCCCGGGACAGCTACTACGAGCAGTACTTC.

V usage is TRBV5-4 and J usage is TRBJ2-1; 9 nucleotides match TRBD1. The CDR3 consists of 15 residues. The V gene end was trimmed by 3 bases and the J gene end by 9 bases; junction bases not matched to a gene: 10. Germline lookup yields CDR1 SGHNT and CDR2 YYREEE (reference sequence). The CDR3 spells CASSYPGQGSLEQFF. As DNA, the CDR3 is TGTGCCAGCAGCTATCCGGGACAGGGAAGTCTTGAGCAGTTCTTC. Full variable domain (rest looked up from reference TRBV5-4 and TRBJ2-1): ETGVTQSPTHLIKTRGQQVTLRCSSQSGHNTVSWYQQALGQGPQFIFQYYREEENGRGNFPPRFSGLQFPNYSSELNVNALELDDSALYLCASSYPGQGSLEQFFGPGTRLTVL.

A single count supports this clone. V and J are TRBV5-6 and TRBJ2-4; the D gene is possibly TRBD2 (7 bases). The CDR3 is made up of 15 amino acids. Germline lookup yields CDR1 SGHDT and CDR2 YYEEEE. Trimming shortened V by 2 bases and J by 5 bases, and 14 bases separated the two germline ends. The CDR3 region has the DNA TGTGCCAGCAGCTTCGGGGGGCTGGTCCAAAACATTCAGTACTTC. Translation gives CASSFGGLVQNIQYF.

The chain is built from TRBV27 and TRBJ1-1; D is possibly TRBD1 (5 bases). Germline CDR1 is MNHEY and CDR2 is SMNVEV (reference sequence). The CDR3 sequence is 13 residues long. Trimming cost V 4 bases and J 1 base, with 7 bases left between them. The CDR3 reads CASSWGENTEAFF. The CDR3 DNA follows: TGTGCCAGCAGTTGGGGGGAGAACACTGAAGCTTTCTTT.

This clone was found a few times. The chain joins TRBV15 to TRBJ2-1; the match to TRBD1 covers 7 bases. From germline, CDR1 is LNHNV and CDR2 YYDKDF (reference sequence). The CDR3 extends over 15 amino acids. J lost 0 bases, V lost 3 bases, and 2 bases had no gene match. DNA for the CDR3: TGTGCCACCAGCAGCCGGGACAGCTCCTACAATGAGCAGTTCTTC. Translated, it gives CATSSRDSSYNEQFF.

The chain links TRBV13 to TRBJ1-2; 8 bases fit TRBD1. CDR1 PRHDT and CDR2 FYEKMQ come from the germline V gene (reference sequence). The CDR3 totals 14 residues. V trimming: 6 bases; J trimming: 7 bases; junction bases outside the gene matches: 10. CDR3 residues: CASRPPTGGIGYTF. CDR3 nucleotides: TGTGCCAGCAGACCACCCACAGGGGGAATTGGCTACACCTTC.

The chain recombines TRBV9 with TRBJ1-3; TRBD1 matches 8 bases. CDR1 SGDLS and CDR2 YYNGEE come from the germline V gene. V gave up 2 bases and J gave up 6 bases; unmatched junction bases: 13. This CDR3 is 17 amino acids long. For the CDR3, the DNA is TGTGCCAGCAGCGTCCAGGTTGCCGGACAGGGTACAAACACCATATATTTT. It codes for CASSVQVAGQGTNTIYF.

The rearrangement joins TRBV11-2 to TRBJ2-7, with 7 bases matching TRBD1. Per germline, CDR1 SGHAT and CDR2 FQNNGV. The CDR3 has 16 residues. Trimming took 3 bases from V and 0 from J; bases not matched to a gene: 8. CDR3 protein: CASSFPLQGSSYEQYF. The DNA for the CDR3 is TGTGCCAGCAGCTTTCCCCTACAGGGGAGCTCCTACGAGCAGTACTTC. The complete variable domain, with remaining parts taken from reference TRBV11-2 and TRBJ2-7, reads EAGVAQSPRYKIIEKRQSVAFWCNPISGHATLYWYQQILGQGPKLLIQFQNNGVVDDSQLPKDRFSAERLKGVDSTLKIQPAKLEDSAVYLCASSFPLQGSSYEQYFGPGTRLTVT.